The 3 T cell receptor beta chains reported below all come from one sample, sequenced in a study of T-cell reconstitution after alpha-beta-depleted transplantation in children (dated by TCRdb to 2016 to 2018). The library relied on PCR. Sequenced on an Illumina HiSeq 2500. To normalize quantification of the TCRbeta repertoire, the TCR libraries were built with molecular barcoding that relied on unique molecular identifiers. TCRdb passed the public sequencing reads through fastp at Q25 and MiXCR, retaining productive beta sequences. Entries are consolidated by CDR3 protein sequence, retaining the most common genes and DNA. This sample lists around 700,000 distinct CDR3 sequences; around 13% were detected once. The biggest ten clones account for roughly 0.77% of the sample. The treatment or condition label of this sample denotes: allogeneic hematopoietic cell transplantation with graft depleted of TCRalphabeta T cells and CD19 B cells.

This material consisted of PBMCs, taken before TCRalphabeta/CD19-depleted stem cell transplant. The source of these receptors is a girl aged 2 to 10 with congenital amegakaryocytic thrombocytopenia, due to receive a stem cell transplant.

This clonotype was observed at least ten times. The rearrangement uses TRBV20-1 and TRBJ1-6, with TRBD1 identical over 7 bases. The CDR3 is 14 amino acids. V shed 5 bases and J 7 bases; nucleotides not matched to a gene: 8. Germline lookup yields CDR1 DFQATT and CDR2 SNEGSKA (reference sequence). The CDR3 DNA sequence: TGCAGTGCTTCAAGACAGGGCGGCAATTCACCCCTCCACTTT. It codes for CSASRQGGNSPLHF.

This clonotype was seen a handful of times. The rearrangement links TRBV3-1 to TRBJ2-7; a possible D gene is TRBD2 (5 bases). CDR1 is LGHDT and CDR2 is YNNKEL in the germline V gene (reference sequence). The V and J ends lost 4 bases and 4 bases respectively, with 17 bases between them. The CDR3 contains 15 residues. CDR3 sequence (DNA): TGTGCCAGCAGCCCTTTGGGAGAGACATATTACGAGCAGTACTTC. This gives the protein CASSPLGETYYEQYF.

This clonotype showed up many times. The V and J genes are TRBV9 and TRBJ2-2, with D possibly matching TRBD2 (6 bases). The CDR3 runs 15 residues. The germline gives CDR1 SGDLS, CDR2 YYNGEE. The germline V and J ends were trimmed by 5 bases and 7 bases, with 18 bases remaining between them. The DNA of the CDR3 is TGTGCCAGCAGGGGTGGGCCCGCAGCGGGCGGGGAGCTGTTTTTT. The encoded protein is CASRGGPAAGGELFF.